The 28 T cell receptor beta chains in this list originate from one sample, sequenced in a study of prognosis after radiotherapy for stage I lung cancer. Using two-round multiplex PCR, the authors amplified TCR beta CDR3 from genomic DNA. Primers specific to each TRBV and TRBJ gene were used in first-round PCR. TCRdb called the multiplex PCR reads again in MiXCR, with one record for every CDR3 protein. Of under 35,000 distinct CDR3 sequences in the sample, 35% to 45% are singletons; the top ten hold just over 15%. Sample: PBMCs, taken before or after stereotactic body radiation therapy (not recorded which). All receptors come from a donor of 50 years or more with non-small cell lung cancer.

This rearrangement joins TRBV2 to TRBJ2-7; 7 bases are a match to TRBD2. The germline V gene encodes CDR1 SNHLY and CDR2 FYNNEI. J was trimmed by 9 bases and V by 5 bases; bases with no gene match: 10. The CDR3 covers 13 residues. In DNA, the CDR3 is TGTGCCAGCAGTCGACTAGCCACGAACGGGCAGTACTTC. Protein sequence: CASSRLATNGQYF.

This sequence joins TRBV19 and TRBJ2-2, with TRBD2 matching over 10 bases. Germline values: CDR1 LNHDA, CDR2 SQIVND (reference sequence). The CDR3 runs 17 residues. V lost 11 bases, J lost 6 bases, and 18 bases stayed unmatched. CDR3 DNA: TGTGCCGCGACGAGCGGGAGGGCCCCTCAGAGACCCGGGGAGCTGTTTTTT. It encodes CAATSGRAPQRPGELFF. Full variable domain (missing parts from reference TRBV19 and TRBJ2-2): DGGITQSPKYLFRKEGQNVTLSCEQNLNHDAMYWYRQDPGQGLRLIYYSQIVNDFQKGDIAEGYSVSREKKESFPLTVTSAQKNPTAFYLCAATSGRAPQRPGELFFGEGSRLTVL.

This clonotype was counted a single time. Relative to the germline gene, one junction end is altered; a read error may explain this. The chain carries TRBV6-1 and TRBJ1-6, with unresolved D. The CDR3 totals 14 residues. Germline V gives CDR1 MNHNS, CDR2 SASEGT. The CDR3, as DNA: TGTGCCAGCAGTGTTGCGGGTGACAATTCACCTCTCCACTTT. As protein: CASSVAGDNSPLHF.

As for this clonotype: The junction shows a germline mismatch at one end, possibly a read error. The CDR3 is CASSGQGAGEHYF. As DNA, the CDR3 is TGTGCCAGCAGTGGACAGGGTGCGGGCGAGCATTACTTC. The gene calls are TRBV12-3 or TRBV12-4 and TRBJ2-7; TRBD1 matches 8 bases. The CDR3 covers 13 residues.

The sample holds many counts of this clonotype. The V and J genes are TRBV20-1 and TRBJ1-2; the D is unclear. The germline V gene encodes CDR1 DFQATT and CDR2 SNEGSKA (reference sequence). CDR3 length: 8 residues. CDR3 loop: CGYDGYTF. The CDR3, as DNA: TGCGGTTACGATGGCTACACCTTC.

The CDR3 loop reads CASSEAPSHFCTGELFF. The CDR3 region has the DNA TGTGCCAGCAGTGAAGCGCCTTCCCACTTCTGCACCGGGGAGCTGTTTTTT. The chain carries TRBV6-1 and TRBJ2-2; D not certain. V gave up 0 bases and J gave up 4 bases, with 15 bases separating them. Germline V gene sequence: CDR1 MNHNS, CDR2 SASEGT. CDR3 size: 17 residues.

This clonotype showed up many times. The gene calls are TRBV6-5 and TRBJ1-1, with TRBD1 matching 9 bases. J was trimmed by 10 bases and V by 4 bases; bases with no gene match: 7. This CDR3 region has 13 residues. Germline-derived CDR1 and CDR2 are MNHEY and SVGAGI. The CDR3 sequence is CASSSRTGAGAFF. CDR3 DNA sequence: TGTGCCAGCAGTTCTCGGACAGGGGCGGGAGCTTTCTTT.

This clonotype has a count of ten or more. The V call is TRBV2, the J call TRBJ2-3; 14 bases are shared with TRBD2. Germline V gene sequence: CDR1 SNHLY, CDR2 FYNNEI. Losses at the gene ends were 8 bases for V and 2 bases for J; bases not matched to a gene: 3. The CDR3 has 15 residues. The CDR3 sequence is CASGLAGGYTDTQYF. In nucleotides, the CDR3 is TGTGCCAGCGGACTAGCGGGGGGTTACACAGATACGCAGTATTTT.

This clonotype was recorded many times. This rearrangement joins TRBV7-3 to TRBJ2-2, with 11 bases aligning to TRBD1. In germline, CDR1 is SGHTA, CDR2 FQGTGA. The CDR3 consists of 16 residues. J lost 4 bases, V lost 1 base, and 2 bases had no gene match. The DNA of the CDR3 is TGTGCCAGCAGCTTAAAGGGACAGGGGGTCACCGGGGAGCTGTTTTTT. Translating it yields CASSLKGQGVTGELFF.

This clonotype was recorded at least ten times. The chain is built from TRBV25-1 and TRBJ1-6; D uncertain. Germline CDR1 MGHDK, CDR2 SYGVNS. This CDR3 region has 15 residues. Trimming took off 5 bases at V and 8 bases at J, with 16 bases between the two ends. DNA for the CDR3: TGTGCCAGCAGTTCCCGGACTGTTAGGGATTCACCCCTCCACTTT. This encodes CASSSRTVRDSPLHF.

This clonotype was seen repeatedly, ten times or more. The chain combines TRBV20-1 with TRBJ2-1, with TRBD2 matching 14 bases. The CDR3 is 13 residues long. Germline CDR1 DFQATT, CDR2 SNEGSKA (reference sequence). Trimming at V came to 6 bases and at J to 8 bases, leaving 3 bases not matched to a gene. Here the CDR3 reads CSAGLAGGYEQFF. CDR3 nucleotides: TGCAGTGCCGGACTAGCGGGAGGCTATGAGCAGTTCTTC.

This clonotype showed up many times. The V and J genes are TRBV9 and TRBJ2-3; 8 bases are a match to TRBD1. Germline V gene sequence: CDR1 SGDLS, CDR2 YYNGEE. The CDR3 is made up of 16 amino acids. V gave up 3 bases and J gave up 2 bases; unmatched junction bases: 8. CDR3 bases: TGTGCCAGCAGCGCCCTTCAGGGGGCTGCCACAGATACGCAGTATTTT. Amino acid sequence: CASSALQGAATDTQYF.

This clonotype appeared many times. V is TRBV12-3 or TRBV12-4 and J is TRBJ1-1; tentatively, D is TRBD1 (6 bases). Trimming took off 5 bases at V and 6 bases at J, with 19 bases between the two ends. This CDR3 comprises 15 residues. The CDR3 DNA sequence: TGTGCCAGCAGTGAACTACAGGGCCCAGGCGCTGAAGCTTTCTTT. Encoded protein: CASSELQGPGAEAFF.

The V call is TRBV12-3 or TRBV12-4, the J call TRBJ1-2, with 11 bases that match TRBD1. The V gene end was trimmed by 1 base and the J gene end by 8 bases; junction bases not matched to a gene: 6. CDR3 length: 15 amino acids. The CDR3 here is CASSLGTGGAGGYTF. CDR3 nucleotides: TGTGCCAGCAGTTTAGGGACAGGGGGCGCGGGAGGCTACACCTTC.

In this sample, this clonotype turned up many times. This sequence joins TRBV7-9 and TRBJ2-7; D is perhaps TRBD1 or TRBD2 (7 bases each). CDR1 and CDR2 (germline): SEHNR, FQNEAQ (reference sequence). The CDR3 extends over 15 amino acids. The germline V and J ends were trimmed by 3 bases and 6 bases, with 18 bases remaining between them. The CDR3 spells CASSLGGTVEGEQYF. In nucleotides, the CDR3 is TGTGCCAGCAGCTTGGGGGGGACAGTGGAAGGCGAGCAGTACTTC.

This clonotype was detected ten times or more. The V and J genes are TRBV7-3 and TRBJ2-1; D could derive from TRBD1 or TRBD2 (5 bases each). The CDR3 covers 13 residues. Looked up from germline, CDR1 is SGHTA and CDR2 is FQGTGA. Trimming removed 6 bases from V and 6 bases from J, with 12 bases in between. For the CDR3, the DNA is TGTGCCAGCAGTCCCCCCGGGGCCAATGAGCAGTTCTTC. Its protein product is CASSPPGANEQFF.

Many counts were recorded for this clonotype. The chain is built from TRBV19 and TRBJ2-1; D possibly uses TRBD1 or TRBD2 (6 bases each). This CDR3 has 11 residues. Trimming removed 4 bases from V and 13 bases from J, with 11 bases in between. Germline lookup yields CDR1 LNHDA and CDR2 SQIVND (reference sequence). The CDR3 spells CASSTEGGQFF. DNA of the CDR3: TGTGCCAGTAGTACGGAGGGGGGACAGTTCTTC.

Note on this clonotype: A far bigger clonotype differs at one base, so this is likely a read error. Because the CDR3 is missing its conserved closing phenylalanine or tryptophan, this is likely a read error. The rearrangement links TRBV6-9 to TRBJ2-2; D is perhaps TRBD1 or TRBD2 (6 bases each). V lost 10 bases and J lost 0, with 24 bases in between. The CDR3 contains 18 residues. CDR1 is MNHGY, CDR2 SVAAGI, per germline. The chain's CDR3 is CAIPGGVQGLPNTGELFS. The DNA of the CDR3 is TGTGCCATCCCAGGAGGGGTCCAGGGGCTCCCGAACACCGGGGAGCTGTTTTCT.

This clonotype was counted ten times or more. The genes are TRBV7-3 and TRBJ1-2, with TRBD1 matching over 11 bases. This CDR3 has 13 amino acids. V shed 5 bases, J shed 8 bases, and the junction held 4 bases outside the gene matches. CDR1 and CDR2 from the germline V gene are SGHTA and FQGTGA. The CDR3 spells CASSPGQGEGYTF. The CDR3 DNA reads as TGTGCCAGCAGCCCGGGACAGGGGGAGGGCTACACCTTC.

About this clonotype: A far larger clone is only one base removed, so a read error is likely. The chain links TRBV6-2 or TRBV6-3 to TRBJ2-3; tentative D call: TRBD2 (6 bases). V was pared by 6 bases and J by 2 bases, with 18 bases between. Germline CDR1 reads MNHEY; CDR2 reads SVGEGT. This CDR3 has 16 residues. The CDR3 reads CASSPGTPLVTDTQYF. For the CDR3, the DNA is TGTGCCAGCAGCCCCGGGACTCCCCTGGTCACAGATACGCAGTATTTT.

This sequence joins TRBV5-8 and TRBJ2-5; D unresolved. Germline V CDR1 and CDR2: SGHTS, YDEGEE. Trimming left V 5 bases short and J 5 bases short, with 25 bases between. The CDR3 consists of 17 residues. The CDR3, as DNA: TGTGCCAGCAGTTCCCCACCGGGCCGAACCCCGAGGGAGACCCAGTACTTC. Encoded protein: CASSSPPGRTPRETQYF.

The CDR3: CSARVGGSETQYF. The CDR3 DNA sequence: TGCAGTGCTAGGGTGGGGGGGTCAGAGACCCAGTACTTC. The genes are TRBV20-1 and TRBJ2-5; TRBD2 matches 7 bases. V shed 3 bases and J 4 bases; nucleotides not matched to a gene: 5. The CDR3 is 13 residues long. The germline V gene has CDR1 DFQATT and CDR2 SNEGSKA (reference sequence).

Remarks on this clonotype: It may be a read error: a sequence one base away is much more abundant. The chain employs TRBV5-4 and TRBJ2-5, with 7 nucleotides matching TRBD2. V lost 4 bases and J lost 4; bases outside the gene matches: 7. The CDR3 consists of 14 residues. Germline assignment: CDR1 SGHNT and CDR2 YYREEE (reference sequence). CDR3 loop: CASSRRGEGETQYF. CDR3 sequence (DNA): TGTGCCAGCAGCAGGCGCGGGGAGGGAGAGACCCAGTACTTC.

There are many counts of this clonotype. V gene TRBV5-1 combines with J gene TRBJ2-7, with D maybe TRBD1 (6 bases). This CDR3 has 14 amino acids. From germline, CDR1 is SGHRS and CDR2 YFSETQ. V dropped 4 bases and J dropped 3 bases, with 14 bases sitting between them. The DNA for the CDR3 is TGCGCCAGCAGCCGGGACCCAGGGGACTACGAGCAGTACTTC. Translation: CASSRDPGDYEQYF. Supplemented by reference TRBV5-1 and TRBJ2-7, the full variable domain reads KAGVTQTPRYLIKTRGQQVTLSCSPISGHRSVSWYQQTPGQGLQFLFEYFSETQRNKGNFPGRFSGRQFSNSRSEMNVSTLELGDSALYLCASSRDPGDYEQYFGPGTRLTVT.

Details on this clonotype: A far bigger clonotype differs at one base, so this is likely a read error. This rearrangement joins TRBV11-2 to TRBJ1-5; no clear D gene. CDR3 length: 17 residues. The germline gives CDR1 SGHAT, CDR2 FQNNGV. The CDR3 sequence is CASSSWGSGVENRPQHF. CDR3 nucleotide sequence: TGTGCCAGCAGCTCGTGGGGTAGTGGGGTTGAGAATCGGCCCCAGCATTTT.

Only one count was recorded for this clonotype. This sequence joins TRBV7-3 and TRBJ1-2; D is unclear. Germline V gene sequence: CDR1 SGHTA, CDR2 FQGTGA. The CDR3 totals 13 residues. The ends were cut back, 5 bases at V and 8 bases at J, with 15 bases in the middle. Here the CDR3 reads CASSPPFVGGYTF. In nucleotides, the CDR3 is TGTGCCAGCAGCCCCCCTTTTGTGGGCGGCTACACCTTC.

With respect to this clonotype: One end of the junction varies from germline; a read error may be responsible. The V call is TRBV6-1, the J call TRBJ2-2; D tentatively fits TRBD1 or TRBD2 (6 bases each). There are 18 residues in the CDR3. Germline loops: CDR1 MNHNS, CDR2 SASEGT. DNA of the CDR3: TGTGTCATCCCAGGAGGGGTCCAGGGGCTCCCGAACACCTGGGAGCTGTTTTTT. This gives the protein CVIPGGVQGLPNTWELFF.

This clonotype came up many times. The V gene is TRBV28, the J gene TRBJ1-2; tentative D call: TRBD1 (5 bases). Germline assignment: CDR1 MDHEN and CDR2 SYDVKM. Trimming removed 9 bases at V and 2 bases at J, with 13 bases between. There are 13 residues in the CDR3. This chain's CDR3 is CASKQEGNYGYTF. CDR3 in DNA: TGTGCCAGTAAACAGGAGGGGAACTATGGCTACACCTTC.